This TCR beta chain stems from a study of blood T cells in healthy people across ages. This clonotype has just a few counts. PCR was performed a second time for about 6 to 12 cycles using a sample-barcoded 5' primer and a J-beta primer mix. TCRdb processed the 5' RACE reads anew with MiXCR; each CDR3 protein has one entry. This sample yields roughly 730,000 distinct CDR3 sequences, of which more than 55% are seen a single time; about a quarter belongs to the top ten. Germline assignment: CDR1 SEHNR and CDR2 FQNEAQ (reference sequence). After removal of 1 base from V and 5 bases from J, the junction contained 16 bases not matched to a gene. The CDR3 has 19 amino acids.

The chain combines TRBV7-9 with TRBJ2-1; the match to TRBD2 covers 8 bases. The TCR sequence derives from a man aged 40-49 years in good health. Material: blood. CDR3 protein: CASSLESLLAGSDDNEQFF. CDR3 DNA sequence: TGTGCCAGCAGCTTAGAAAGTCTTTTAGCGGGGTCGGACGACAATGAGCAGTTCTTC.